This TCR beta chain is from a study of T cells after yellow fever vaccination. 5'RACE template switching produced TCR cDNA carrying a universal primer site and UMIs. TCRdb processed the 5' RACE reads anew with MiXCR; each CDR3 protein has one entry. The sample records hundreds of thousands of distinct CDR3 sequences, 13% being singletons. The CDR3 covers 15 residues. V lost 1 base and J lost 3, with 12 bases in between. Germline assignment: CDR1 DFQATT and CDR2 SNEGSKA (reference sequence). This sequence was found in a man younger than 40 who received the YFV17D yellow fever vaccine. The chain employs TRBV20-1 and TRBJ2-2, with TRBD2 as a possible D gene (6 bases). Here the sequenced sample was PBMCs, taken on the day of the yellow fever booster vaccination. The CDR3 is CSARARLEYTGELFF. The DNA of the CDR3 is TGCAGTGCTAGAGCACGACTAGAATACACCGGGGAGCTGTTTTTT.